This T cell receptor (beta chain) appears in the sequencing data of a study of blood T cell repertoires in COVID-19. The CDR3 has 13 residues. Germline V gene sequence: CDR1 MNHEY, CDR2 SMNVEV (reference sequence). The V gene end was trimmed by 2 bases and the J gene end by 12 bases; junction bases not matched to a gene: 8. Original processing notes: Amplification with reference gene primers provided the estimates of nucleated cell counts. Repertoires were generated with immunoSEQ multiplex PCR, while TCRdb's copy carries only in-frame clones and drops some. The D gene and trimming were derived from the DNA, and the V and J assignments and clone size from that table. This sample has about 220,000 clones, with about 79% found just once.

The sample was PBMCs or T cells enriched from blood (not recorded which). This TCR derives from a woman in her fifties or sixties who had recovered from COVID-19. The chain is built from TRBV27 and TRBJ1-1, with 8 nucleotides matching TRBD1. CDR3 amino acids: CASSLRGQDIPFF. The CDR3 coding sequence is TGTGCCAGCAGTTTAAGGGGACAGGATATACCTTTCTTT.